The clone carrying this T cell receptor beta chain was recorded only once. This sample is part of a study of PD-L1 blockade in urothelial cancer. The sample's time point: pretreatment peripheral blood. Produced via immunoSEQ multiplex PCR; TCRdb's table is partial and in-frame only. The sample yields around 130,000 clones, 65% to 85% seen once. Trimming cost V 0 bases and J 0 bases; bases outside gene matches: 2. This CDR3 is 15 amino acids long. CDR1 and CDR2 from the germline V gene are MNHEY and SVGAGI. The sequence derives from a man aged 50 or older with urothelial cancer. This sequence joins TRBV6-5 and TRBJ2-7; 7 bases match TRBD1. This specimen was PBMCs, taken around atezolizumab (anti-PD-L1) treatment. This chain's CDR3 is CASSYSQGSSYEQYF. The CDR3 DNA follows: TGTGCCAGCAGTTACTCACAGGGGAGCTCCTACGAGCAGTACTTC.